Detailed here is one T cell receptor beta chain. It lacks a known antigen. No quality values exist for individual bases; no much larger clone is one base distant. This sample was taken from a study of T cell responses to AZD1222 COVID-19 vaccine (dated by TCRdb to 2020 to 2023). Study-level background: AZD1222 recipients whose second dose came at about 4 weeks and those whose second dose came at about 12 weeks were combined into one group, since spike-specific TCR depth and breadth did not differ between the two schedules. A total of 230 or so trial participants underwent TCR sequencing, of whom roughly 210 received two doses of AZD1222 and about 25 received two doses of the MenACWY control vaccine. Trial participants were enrolled by age into 18-55, 56-69 and 70-plus year subgroups, with around 150, 28 and 57 TCR-sequenced participants respectively.

Sequences SEHNR (CDR1) and FQNEAQ (CDR2) are obtained from the germline V gene (reference sequence). Trimming costs V 5 bases and J 0 bases, and their ends lie 8 bases apart. Inclusive of the bounding cysteine and phenylalanine, the CDR3 is 14 residues long. Here the CDR3 DNA is all that survives: 42 bases in frame from base 1. Broader findings and caveats from the paper: Only 5 to 7 AZD1222 recipients were SARS-CoV-2 seropositive at baseline, limiting conclusions about previously exposed vaccinees. Nearly half of unique spike-specific TCRs reportedly recognized epitopes outside regions mutated in the B.1.351 and B.1.1.7 variants. The vaccine-associated CD4 TCRs covered the entire spike protein, and the dominant responses fell in regions 160-218 and 743-854. Because no day 14 peak-response samples were available, repertoires were characterized only after the peak T cell response. After two AZD1222 doses, spike-specific TCR breadth and depth were significantly higher than at day 0 and than in MenACWY recipients. Most participants were white British and females outnumbered males, and the authors suggested that clonal diversity may have been underestimated. The 56-69-year group was small, and its depth increase did not reach significance, likely because of low power.

The CDR3 regions of human TCRbeta chains were analyzed by immunosequencing. In the original analysis: Repertoire TCRs were matched against a reference library of SARS-CoV-2-specific TCRs generated with the MIRA antigen-specificity platform. Breadth was defined as the fraction of unique TCRs that were SARS-CoV-2-associated, and depth was defined as the fraction of total T cells that were SARS-CoV-2-associated. Using the MIRA data, each spike-specific TCR was mapped to the spike region that the TCR reacts to and placed in a CD4 or CD8 class. Log10-transformed breadth and depth values were compared by one-way ANOVA with Sidak's multiple comparisons tests. TCRdb obtained this table from immuneACCESS and retained in-frame rearrangements with V and J assigned. These tables miss some clones; where compared with another copy, unresolved V genes account for less than half of the shortfall, and the remainder is unexplained. Clone size and the V and J calls come from that table; the DNA yielded D and trimming. The sample table records some 170,000 clones; 85% to 95% of these occur just once. Together, the top ten hold roughly 1% of the sample.

The time point label here, explained by the study, means: baseline before first vaccination. Samples from vaccinated people were obtained from the UK trials COV001 and COV002, which included a single-blind randomized controlled phase 2/3 trial of AZD1222 (ChAdOx1 nCoV-19) in healthy adults. Trial participant PBMC samples were collected at day 0 and day 28 after the second dose for TCRbeta chain sequencing. The sample was peripheral blood, taken on day 0 of AZD1222 vaccination. The chain uses TRBV7-9 and TRBJ2-1; the D gene remains uncertain. The source is an adult in good health. The sequence in DNA is TGTGCCAGCAGCGGGCAAAACTCCTACAATGAGCAGTTCTTC. This is translated as CASSGQNSYNEQFF.